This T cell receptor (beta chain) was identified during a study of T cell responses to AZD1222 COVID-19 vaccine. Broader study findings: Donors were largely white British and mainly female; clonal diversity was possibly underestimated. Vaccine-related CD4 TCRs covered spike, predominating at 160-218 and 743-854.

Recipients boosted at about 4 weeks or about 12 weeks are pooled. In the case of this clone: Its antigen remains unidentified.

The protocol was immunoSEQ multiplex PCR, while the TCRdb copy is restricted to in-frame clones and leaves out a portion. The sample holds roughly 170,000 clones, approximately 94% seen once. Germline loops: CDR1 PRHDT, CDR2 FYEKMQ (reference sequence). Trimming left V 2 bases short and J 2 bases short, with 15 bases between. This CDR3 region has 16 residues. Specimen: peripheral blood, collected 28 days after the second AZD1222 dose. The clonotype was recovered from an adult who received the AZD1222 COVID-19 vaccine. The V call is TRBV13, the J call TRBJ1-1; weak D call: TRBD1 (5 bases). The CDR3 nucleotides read TGTGCCAGCAGCTTACTACCGACAGCCAAAAACACTGAAGCTTTCTTT. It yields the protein CASSLLPTAKNTEAFF.